Detailed here is one T cell receptor beta chain. The sample is drawn from a study of CD8 T cells in ankylosing spondylitis. Each CDR3 protein gets one entry after TCRdb re-called the 5' RACE reads with MiXCR. The table includes 350,000 or so distinct CDR3 sequences, roughly 12% detected once. The CDR3 is 18 residues long. Germline values: CDR1 SGHAT, CDR2 FQDESV (reference sequence). V was clipped by 2 bases and J by 4 bases; unmatched bases: 14. Sequenced material: blood, either unsorted or a sorted T cell fraction (not recorded which). This clonotype was obtained from a female donor with ankylosing spondylitis or in good health (not recorded which). The rearrangement links TRBV11-1 to TRBJ2-5, with TRBD1 matching over 9 bases. The CDR3 region is CASSLTNRDRDLRETQYF. For the CDR3, the DNA is TGTGCCAGCAGCTTAACAAACCGGGACAGGGATTTACGAGAGACCCAGTACTTC.